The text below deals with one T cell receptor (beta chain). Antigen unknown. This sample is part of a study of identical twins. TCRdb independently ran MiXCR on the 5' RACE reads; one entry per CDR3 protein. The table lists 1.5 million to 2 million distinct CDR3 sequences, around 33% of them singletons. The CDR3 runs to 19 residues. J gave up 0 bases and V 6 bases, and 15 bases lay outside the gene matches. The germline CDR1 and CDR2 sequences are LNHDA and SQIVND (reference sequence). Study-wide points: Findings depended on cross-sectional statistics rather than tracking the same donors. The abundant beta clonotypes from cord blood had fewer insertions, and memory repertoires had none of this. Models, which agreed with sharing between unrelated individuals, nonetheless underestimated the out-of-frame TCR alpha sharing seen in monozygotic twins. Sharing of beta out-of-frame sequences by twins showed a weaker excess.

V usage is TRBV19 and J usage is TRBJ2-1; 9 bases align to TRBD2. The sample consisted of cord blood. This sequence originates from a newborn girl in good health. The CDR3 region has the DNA TGTGCCAGTAGCCCTAGGGGGCTAGCGGGACGTAGCTCCTACAATGAGCAGTTCTTC. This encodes CASSPRGLAGRSSYNEQFF.